This T cell receptor (beta chain) was profiled in a study of T cells in Graves' hyperthyroidism and ophthalmopathy. Study-level background: Once the initial diagnosis was made, peripheral blood was obtained before any treatment.

Germline trimming cut 2 bases from V and 5 bases from J; bases unmatched to any gene: 11. The CDR3 has 17 amino acids. CDR1 is SEHNR, CDR2 FQNEAQ, per germline (reference sequence). It was RNA transcripts that yielded the amplified TCR beta CDR3 regions. TCR CDR3 underwent first-round RT-PCR with the HTBI primer set. TCRdb reprocessed the multiplex PCR reads via MiXCR and lists one record per CDR3 protein. The repertoire consists of 200,000 to 250,000 distinct CDR3 sequences, with 15% to 20% occurring once and the leading ten covering around two fifths. From more than 9.5 ml of fresh peripheral blood, PBMCs were isolated.

Sequencing used blood. The rearrangement joins TRBV7-9 to TRBJ2-1, with 8 nucleotides matching TRBD2. This receptor was identified in a man between 40 and 49 years old with Graves' hyperthyroidism. CDR3 coding DNA: TGTGCCAGCAGCTTACGTGCCGGGCGGGGGGCCGACAATGAGCAGTTCTTC. Its translation: CASSLRAGRGADNEQFF.